The 10 T cell receptor beta chains below come from one sample, sequenced in a study of beta chain features in type 1 diabetes. Expressed TCRB transcripts were sequenced after all isolated RNA was converted to cDNA. Clones were read by immunoSEQ multiplex PCR, and TCRdb kept only the in-frame ones, dropping some. Altogether fewer than 550,000 clones are present, approximately 10% being singletons, with the ten largest covering approximately 0.045%. The source material was naive CD4+ T cells from blood. Receptors originate from a woman aged 18-29 years in good health.

This clone was seen a few times. This chain uses TRBV7-2 with TRBJ2-5; a possible D gene is TRBD1 (5 bases). The V end lost 6 bases, the J end lost 5 bases, and 16 bases lay between the germline ends. Looked up from germline, CDR1 is SGHTA and CDR2 is FQGNSA. CDR3 size: 14 residues. The CDR3 here is CASSPHQGLETQYF. Written as DNA, the CDR3 is TGTGCCAGCAGTCCACACCAGGGATTGGAGACCCAGTACTTC.

V and J are TRBV9 and TRBJ2-1; 10 bases agree with TRBD2. The CDR3 loop spans 17 amino acids. From germline, CDR1 is SGDLS and CDR2 YYNGEE. V lost 3 bases and J lost 4; bases outside the gene matches: 10. The CDR3 sequence is CASSAARTSGHYNEQFF. The CDR3 nucleotides are TGTGCCAGCAGCGCCGCCCGGACTAGCGGACATTACAATGAGCAGTTCTTC.

This clone appeared a few times. This chain uses TRBV29-1 with TRBJ2-7; D is tentatively TRBD1 or TRBD2 (5 bases each). The V end was cut by 5 bases, the J end by 5 bases, with 22 bases between. The CDR3 runs 15 residues. The germline CDR1 and CDR2 sequences are SQVTM and ANQGSEA. This CDR3 is CSVWARHMRGDEQYV. The CDR3 coding sequence is TGCAGCGTTTGGGCAAGGCATATGAGGGGCGACGAGCAGTACGTC.

This clone was seen more than once but under ten times. This chain uses TRBV7-2 with TRBJ2-3; 10 bases fit TRBD2. This CDR3 is built from 19 residues. With 1 base clipped from V and 0 bases from J, the junction kept 10 bases outside the gene matches. The germline gives CDR1 SGHTA, CDR2 FQGNSA. The CDR3 spells CASSLEASGGHTSTDTQYF. CDR3 DNA: TGTGCCAGCAGCTTAGAAGCTAGCGGGGGACACACTAGCACAGATACGCAGTATTTT.

Of note for this clone: This CDR3 is also generated by other DNA sequences in the sample. This sequence joins TRBV5-1 and TRBJ2-5, with D hard to call. The CDR3 consists of 14 residues. Trimming shortened V by 0 bases and J by 1 base, and 7 bases separated the two germline ends. Germline CDR1 reads SGHRS; CDR2 reads YFSETQ. CDR3 residues: CASSLGQSQETQYF. The CDR3 DNA is TGCGCCAGCAGCTTGGGTCAGAGCCAAGAGACCCAGTACTTC.

The rearrangement uses TRBV30 and TRBJ2-5; 7 positions match TRBD2. Matching the DNA end better, TRBJ2-7 makes the J call doubtful. The germline CDR1 and CDR2 sequences are GTSNPN and SVGIG (reference sequence). The CDR3 loop spans 14 amino acids. CDR3 nucleotide sequence: TGTGCCTGGAGTGTGGGCGGGAGTTCCTACGAGCAGTACTTC. Translated, it gives CAWSVGGSSYEQYF.

Only a few counts were recorded for this clone. This chain links TRBV7-6 with TRBJ2-7; 7 nucleotides align to TRBD1. V trimming: 0 bases; J trimming: 3 bases; junction bases outside the gene matches: 17. The CDR3 totals 19 residues. Germline V gene sequence: CDR1 SGHVS, CDR2 FNYEAQ. The chain's CDR3 is CASSLALSPGTVGLYEQYF. As DNA, the CDR3 is TGTGCCAGCAGCTTAGCCCTAAGCCCCGGGACAGTGGGCCTCTACGAGCAGTACTTC.

This clone was detected a few times. For the CDR3, the DNA is TGTGCCAGCTCAACAAGTGGGAGCTCCTATGGCTACACCTTC. The encoded protein is CASSTSGSSYGYTF. The chain is built from TRBV18 and TRBJ1-2; D gene ambiguous. CDR3 length equals 14 residues. CDR1 is KGHSH and CDR2 is LQKENI in the germline V gene. Trimming removed 5 bases at V and 4 bases at J, with 14 bases between. Full variable domain (missing parts from reference TRBV18 and TRBJ1-2): NAGVMQNPRHLVRRRGQEARLRCSPMKGHSHVYWYRQLPEEGLKFMVYLQKENIIDESGMPKERFSAEFPKEGPSILRIQQVVRGDSAAYFCASSTSGSSYGYTFGSGTRLTVV.

The table lists this clone with a few counts. This chain links TRBV27 with TRBJ2-5, with D unresolved. Trimming stripped 3 bases from V and 7 bases from J, with 9 bases between. The CDR3 is 12 residues long. Germline V gene sequence: CDR1 MNHEY, CDR2 SMNVEV (reference sequence). The CDR3 nucleotides read TGTGCCAGCAGTTTCATCGGTGGGACCCAGTACTTC. It translates to CASSFIGGTQYF.

This clone has a handful of counts. The V and J genes are TRBV7-3 and TRBJ2-3; D possibly corresponds to TRBD1 (6 bases). The CDR3 consists of 17 residues. V gave up 1 base and J gave up 2 bases, with 16 bases separating them. Germline loops: CDR1 SGHTA, CDR2 FQGTGA. Written as DNA, the CDR3 is TGTGCCAGCAGCTTAAGTGGCAGGGGCAGAAACACAGATACGCAGTATTTT. Translating it yields CASSLSGRGRNTDTQYF.